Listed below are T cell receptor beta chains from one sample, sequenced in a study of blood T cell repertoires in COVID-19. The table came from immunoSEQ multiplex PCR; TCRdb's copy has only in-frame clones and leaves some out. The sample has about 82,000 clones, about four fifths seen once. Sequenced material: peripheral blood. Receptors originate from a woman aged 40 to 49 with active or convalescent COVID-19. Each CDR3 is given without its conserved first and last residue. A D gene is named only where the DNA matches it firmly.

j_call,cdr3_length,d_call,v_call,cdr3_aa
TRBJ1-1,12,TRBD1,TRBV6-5,ASSSRTGNTEAF
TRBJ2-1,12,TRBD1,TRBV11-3,ASSTRTGDNEQF
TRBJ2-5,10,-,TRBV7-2,ASSLSFETQY
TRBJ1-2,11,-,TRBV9,ASRAPGAMPYT
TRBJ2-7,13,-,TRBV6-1,ASSDGGQPPYEQY
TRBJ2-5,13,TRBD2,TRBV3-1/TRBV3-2,ASSQGGLAGETQY
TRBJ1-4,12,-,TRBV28,ASTLWGGGEKLF
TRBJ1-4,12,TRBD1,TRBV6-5,ASSPGTGNEKLF
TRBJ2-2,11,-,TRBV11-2,ASSPKRTGELF
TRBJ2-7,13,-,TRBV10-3,AISDTAQNSYEQY
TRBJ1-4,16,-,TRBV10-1,ASSATGNRVATNEKLF
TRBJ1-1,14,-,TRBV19,ASSINSQGLDTEAF
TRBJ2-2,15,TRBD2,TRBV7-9,ASSSPGLAGVAGELF
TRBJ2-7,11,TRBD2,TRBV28,ATRAGRSYEQY
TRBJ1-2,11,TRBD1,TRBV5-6,ASSRTGTHGYT
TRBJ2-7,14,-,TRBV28,ASSPWVGGKVYEQY
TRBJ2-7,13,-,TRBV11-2,ASSGQKTRGYEQY
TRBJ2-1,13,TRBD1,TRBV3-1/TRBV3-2,ASSRTGVSYNEQF
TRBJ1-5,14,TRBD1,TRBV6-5,ASSYSGQGSHQPQH
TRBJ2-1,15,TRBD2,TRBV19,ASSRIKTSWDHNEQF
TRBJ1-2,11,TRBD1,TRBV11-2,ASRGQGAIGYT
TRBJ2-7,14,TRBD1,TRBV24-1,ATSASGTGISYEQY
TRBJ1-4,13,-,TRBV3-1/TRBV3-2,ASSSGLATNEKLF
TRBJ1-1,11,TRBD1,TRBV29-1,SDPNRGGTEAF
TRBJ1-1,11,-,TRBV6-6,ASRDRGATEAF
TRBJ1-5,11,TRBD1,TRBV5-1,ASSLAGGQPQH
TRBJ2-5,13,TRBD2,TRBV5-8,ASSRGLAGGETQY
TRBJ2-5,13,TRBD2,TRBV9,ASSVEGTSGETQY
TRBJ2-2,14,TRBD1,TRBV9,ASSVDRTGVAGELF
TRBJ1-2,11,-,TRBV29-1,SVDPTGHGGNT
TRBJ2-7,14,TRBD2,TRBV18,ASSPGSGGAAGEQY
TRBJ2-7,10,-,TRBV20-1,SASYQNYEQY
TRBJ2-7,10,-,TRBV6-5,ASSQNSYEQY
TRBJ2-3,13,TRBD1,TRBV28,ASSWGTGGYDTQY
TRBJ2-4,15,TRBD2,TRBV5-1,ASSFSGGFSGKNIQY
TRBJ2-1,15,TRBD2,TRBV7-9,ASSFILAGGPRGEQF
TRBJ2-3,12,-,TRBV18,ASSLGLDTDTQY
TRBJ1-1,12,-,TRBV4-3,ASSQEQVNTEAF
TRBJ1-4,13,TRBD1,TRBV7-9,ASSFRTGTNEKLF
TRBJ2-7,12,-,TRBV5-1,ASSLVGRGYEQY
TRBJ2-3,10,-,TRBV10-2,ASSDYTDTQY
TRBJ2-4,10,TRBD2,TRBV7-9,ASSTGTSGSY
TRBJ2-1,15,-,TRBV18,ASSPTLAPSSYNEQF
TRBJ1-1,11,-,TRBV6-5,ASRPGQNTEAF
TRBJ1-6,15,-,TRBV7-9,ASSLVGRGPLNSPLH
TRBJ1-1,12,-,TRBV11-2,ASSLDQGVTEAF
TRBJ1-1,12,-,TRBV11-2,ASSLEGGLTEAF
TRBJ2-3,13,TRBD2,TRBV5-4,ASSATSGNTDTQY
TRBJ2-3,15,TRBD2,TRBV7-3,ASSLKSGGGGTDTQY
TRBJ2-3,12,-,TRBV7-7,ASSYSASTDTQY
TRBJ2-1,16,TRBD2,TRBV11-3,ASSSPPGGTSSYNEQF
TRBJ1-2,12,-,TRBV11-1,ASSLEAGAYGYT
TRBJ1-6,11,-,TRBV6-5,ASRREFDSPLH
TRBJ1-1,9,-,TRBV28,ASRRGPEAF
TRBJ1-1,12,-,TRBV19,ASSIGDRNTEAF